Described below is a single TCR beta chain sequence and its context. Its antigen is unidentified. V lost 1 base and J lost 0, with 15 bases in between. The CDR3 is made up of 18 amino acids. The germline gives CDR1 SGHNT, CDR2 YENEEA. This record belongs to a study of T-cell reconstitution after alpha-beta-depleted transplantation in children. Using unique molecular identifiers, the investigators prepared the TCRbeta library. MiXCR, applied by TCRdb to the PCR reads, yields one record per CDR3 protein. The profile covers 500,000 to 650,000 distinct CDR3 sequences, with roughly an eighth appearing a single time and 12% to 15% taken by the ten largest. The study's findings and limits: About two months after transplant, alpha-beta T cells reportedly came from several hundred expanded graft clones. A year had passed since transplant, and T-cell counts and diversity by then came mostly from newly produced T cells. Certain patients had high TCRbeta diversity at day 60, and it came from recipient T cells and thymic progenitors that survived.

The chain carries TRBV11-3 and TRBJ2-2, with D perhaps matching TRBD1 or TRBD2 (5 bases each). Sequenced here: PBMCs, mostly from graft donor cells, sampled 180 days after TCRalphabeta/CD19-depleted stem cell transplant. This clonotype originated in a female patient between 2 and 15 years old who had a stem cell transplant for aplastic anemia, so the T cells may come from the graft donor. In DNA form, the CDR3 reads TGTGCCAGCAGCTTAGGGGGCAGGGCGGAGGCGAACACCGGGGAGCTGTTTTTT. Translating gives CASSLGGRAEANTGELFF.